The following is a T cell receptor (beta chain) sequence with its context. This entry comes from a study of identifying expanded T cells in peripheral blood. TCRdb keeps only in-frame clones here, not all; method: immunoSEQ multiplex PCR. There are 70,000 to 100,000 clones in the sample; around 89% occur only once, and around 19% lies in the top ten. Sequencing was done on a sample of blood. The sequence was collected from a person aged 18 to 70 in good health.

CDR3 sequence: CASSYTPGGAYEQYF. DNA for the CDR3: TGTGCCAGCAGCTACACTCCGGGGGGGGCATACGAGCAGTACTTC. The chain has TRBV28 and TRBJ2-7; 8 bases line up with TRBD2. This CDR3 is built from 15 residues. Germline CDR1 is MDHEN and CDR2 is SYDVKM. V was clipped by 6 bases and J by 4 bases; unmatched bases: 11.